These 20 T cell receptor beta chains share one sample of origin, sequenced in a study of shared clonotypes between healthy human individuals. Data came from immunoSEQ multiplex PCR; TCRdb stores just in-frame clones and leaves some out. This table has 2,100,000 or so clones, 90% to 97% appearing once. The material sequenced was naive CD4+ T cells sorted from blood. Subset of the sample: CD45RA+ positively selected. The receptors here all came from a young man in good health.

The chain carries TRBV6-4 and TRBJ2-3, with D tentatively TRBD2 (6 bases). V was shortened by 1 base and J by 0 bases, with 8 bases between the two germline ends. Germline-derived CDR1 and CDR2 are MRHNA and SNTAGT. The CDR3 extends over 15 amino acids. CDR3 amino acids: CASSDCSGSTDTQYF. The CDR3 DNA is TGTGCCAGCAGTGACTGTAGCGGTAGCACAGATACGCAGTATTTT.

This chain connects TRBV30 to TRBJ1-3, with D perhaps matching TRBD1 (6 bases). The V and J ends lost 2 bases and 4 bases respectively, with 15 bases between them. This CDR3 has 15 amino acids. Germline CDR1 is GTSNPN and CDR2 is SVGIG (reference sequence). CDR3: CAWSPRRGLGNTIYF. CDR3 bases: TGTGCCTGGAGTCCTCGACGGGGGCTGGGAAACACCATATATTTT.

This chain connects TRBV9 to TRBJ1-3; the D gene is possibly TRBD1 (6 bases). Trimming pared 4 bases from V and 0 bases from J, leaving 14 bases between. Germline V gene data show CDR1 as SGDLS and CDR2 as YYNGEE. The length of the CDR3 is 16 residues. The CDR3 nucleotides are TGTGCCAGCAGCTCTCTGGGGGCCAGCTCTGGAAACACCATATATTTT. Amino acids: CASSSLGASSGNTIYF.

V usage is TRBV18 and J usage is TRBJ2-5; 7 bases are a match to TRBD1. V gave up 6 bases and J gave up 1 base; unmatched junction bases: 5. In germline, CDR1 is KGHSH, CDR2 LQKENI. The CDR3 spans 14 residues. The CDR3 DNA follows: TGTGCCAGCTCGCAACAGGGGTTCCAAGAGACCCAGTACTTC. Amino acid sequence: CASSQQGFQETQYF.

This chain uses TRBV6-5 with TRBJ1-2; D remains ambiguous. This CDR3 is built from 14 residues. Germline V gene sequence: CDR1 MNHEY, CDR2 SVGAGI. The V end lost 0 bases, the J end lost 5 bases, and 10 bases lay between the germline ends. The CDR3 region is CASSYSVWEYGYTF. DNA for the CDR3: TGTGCCAGCAGTTACTCGGTTTGGGAGTATGGCTACACCTTC.

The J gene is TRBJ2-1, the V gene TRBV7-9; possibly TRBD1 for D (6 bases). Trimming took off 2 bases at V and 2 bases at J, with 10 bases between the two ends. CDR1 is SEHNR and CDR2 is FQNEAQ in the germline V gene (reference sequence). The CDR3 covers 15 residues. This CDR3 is CASSLTQGPYNEQFF. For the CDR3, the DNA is TGTGCCAGCAGCTTAACACAGGGACCCTACAATGAGCAGTTCTTC.

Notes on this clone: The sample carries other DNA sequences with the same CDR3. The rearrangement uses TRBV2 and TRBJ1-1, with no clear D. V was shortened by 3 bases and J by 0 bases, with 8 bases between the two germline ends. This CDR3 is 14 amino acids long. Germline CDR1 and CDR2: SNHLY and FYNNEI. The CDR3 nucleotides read TGTGCCAGCAGTGATAGAGTCATGAACACTGAAGCTTTCTTT. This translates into CASSDRVMNTEAFF.

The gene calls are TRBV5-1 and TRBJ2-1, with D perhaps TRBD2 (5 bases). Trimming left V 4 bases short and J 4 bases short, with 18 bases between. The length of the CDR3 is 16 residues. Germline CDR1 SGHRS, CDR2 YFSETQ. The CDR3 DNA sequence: TGCGCCAGCAGCGTCGCTCCTAGCTCTGCTTACAATGAGCAGTTCTTC. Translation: CASSVAPSSAYNEQFF. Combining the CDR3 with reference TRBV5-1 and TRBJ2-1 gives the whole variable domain KAGVTQTPRYLIKTRGQQVTLSCSPISGHRSVSWYQQTPGQGLQFLFEYFSETQRNKGNFPGRFSGRQFSNSRSEMNVSTLELGDSALYLCASSVAPSSAYNEQFFGPGTRLTVL.

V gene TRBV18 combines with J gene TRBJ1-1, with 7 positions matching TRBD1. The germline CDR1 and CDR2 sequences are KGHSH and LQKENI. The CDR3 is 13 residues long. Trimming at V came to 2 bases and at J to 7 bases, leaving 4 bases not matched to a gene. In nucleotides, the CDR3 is TGTGCCAGCTCACCAGTACGGACAGGTGAAGCTTTCTTT. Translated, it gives CASSPVRTGEAFF.

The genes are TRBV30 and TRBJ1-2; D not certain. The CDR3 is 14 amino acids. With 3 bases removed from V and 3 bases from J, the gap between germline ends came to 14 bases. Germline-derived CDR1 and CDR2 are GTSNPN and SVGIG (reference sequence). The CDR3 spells CAWRPETLYYGYTF. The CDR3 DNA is TGTGCCTGGAGGCCCGAAACCCTTTACTATGGCTACACCTTC.

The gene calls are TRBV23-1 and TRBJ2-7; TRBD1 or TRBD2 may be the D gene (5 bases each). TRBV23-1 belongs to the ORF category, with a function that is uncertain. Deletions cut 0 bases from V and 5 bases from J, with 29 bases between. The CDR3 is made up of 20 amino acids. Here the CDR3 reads CASSQSDPQGRASLSDEQYF. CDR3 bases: TGCGCCAGCAGTCAATCAGACCCGCAGGGTCGGGCTAGCTTATCCGACGAGCAGTACTTC.

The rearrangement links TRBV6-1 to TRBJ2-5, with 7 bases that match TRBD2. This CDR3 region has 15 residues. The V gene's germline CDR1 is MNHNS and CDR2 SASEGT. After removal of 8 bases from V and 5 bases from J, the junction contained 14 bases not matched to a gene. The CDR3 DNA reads TGTGCCAGCCAGCGGGGAACACTAGTCTTGGAGACCCAGTACTTC. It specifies CASQRGTLVLETQYF.

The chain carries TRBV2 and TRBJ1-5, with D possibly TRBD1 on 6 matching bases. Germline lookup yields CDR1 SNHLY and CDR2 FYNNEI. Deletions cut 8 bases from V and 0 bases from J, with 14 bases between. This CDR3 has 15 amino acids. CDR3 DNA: TGTGCCAGCGTACAGGGCGCATATAGCAATCAGCCCCAGCATTTT. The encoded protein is CASVQGAYSNQPQHF.

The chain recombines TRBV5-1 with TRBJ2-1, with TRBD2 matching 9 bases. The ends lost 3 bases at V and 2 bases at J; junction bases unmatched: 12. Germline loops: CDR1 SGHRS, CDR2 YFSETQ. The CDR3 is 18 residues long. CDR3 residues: CASSSTNRGGAAYNEQFF. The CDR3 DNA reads TGCGCCAGCAGCTCGACCAATCGCGGGGGGGCAGCCTACAATGAGCAGTTCTTC.

For the CDR3, the DNA is TGCGCCAGCAGCGTCGACGGTCGTCAGCCCCAGCATTTT. It codes for CASSVDGRQPQHF. V is TRBV10-2 and J is TRBJ1-5, with D unresolved. The ends were cut back, 6 bases at V and 6 bases at J, with 12 bases in the middle. CDR1 and CDR2 from the germline V gene are WSHSY and SAAADI. The CDR3 contains 13 residues.

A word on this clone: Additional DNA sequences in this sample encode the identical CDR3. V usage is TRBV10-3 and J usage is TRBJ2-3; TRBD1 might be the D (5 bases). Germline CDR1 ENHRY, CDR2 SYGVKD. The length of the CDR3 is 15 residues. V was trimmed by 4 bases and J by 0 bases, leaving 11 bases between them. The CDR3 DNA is TGTGCCATCAGTGCCAGGGATACTAGCACAGATACGCAGTATTTT. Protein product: CAISARDTSTDTQYF.

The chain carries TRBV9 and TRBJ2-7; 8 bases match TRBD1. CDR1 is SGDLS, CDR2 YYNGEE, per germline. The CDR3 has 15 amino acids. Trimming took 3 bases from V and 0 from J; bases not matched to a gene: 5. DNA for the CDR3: TGTGCCAGCAGCGCGGGGACAGGCCTCTCCTACGAGCAGTACTTC. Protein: CASSAGTGLSYEQYF.

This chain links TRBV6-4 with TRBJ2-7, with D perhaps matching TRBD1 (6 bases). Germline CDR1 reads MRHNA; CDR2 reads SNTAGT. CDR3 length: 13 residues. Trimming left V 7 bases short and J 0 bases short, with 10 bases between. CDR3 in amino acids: CASTRDNSYEQYF. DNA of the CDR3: TGTGCCAGCACCCGGGACAACTCCTACGAGCAGTACTTC.

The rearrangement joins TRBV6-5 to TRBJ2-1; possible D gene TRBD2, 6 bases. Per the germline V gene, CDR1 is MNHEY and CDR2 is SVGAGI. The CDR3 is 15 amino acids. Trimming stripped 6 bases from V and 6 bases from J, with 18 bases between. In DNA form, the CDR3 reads TGTGCCAGCAGCCAACGACTAGAGCCTTTCAATGAGCAGTTCTTC. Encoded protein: CASSQRLEPFNEQFF.

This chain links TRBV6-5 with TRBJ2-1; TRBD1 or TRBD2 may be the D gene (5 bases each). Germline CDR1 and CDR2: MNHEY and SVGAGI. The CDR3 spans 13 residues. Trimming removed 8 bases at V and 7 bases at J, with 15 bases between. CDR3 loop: CASGTKAGNEQFF. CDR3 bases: TGTGCCAGCGGGACCAAGGCCGGGAATGAGCAGTTCTTC.